The clone carrying this T cell receptor (beta chain) was picked up many times. Its target is not known. The V gene lost 7 bases and the J gene lost 0 bases, with 7 bases spanning the gap. The CDR3 spans 14 residues. The germline V gene encodes CDR1 MNHEY and CDR2 SVGEGT. TCRdb re-derived calls from the 5' RACE reads in MiXCR, one entry per CDR3 protein. This table has roughly 220,000 distinct CDR3 sequences, 8% to 11% appearing once. This specimen belongs to a study of CD8 T cells in ankylosing spondylitis. Study-wide results and limits: Within peripheral blood, clones linked to disease were CD8+ and relatively rare. Seemingly characteristic of ankylosing spondylitis blood was a TCR beta motif consisting of several highly homologous variants. Significantly higher representation of disease-linked clones was reported for matched ankylosing spondylitis synovial fluid.

The sequence was obtained from a male donor with ankylosing spondylitis or in good health (not recorded which). This rearrangement joins TRBV6-2 or TRBV6-3 to TRBJ2-6; D is unresolved. Source material: blood, either unsorted or a sorted T cell fraction (not recorded which). CDR3 bases: TGTGCCAGCATCGGGTACTCTGGGGCCAACGTCCTGACTTTC. Protein product: CASIGYSGANVLTF.